This section outlines one T cell receptor (beta chain) sequence together with its context. The record originates from a study of early T cells in non-severe SARS-CoV-2 infection. V was pared by 7 bases and J by 2 bases, with 6 bases of the junction left unmatched. Germline CDR1 SGHRS, CDR2 YFSETQ. There are 14 residues in the CDR3. TCRdb passed the 5' RACE reads through MiXCR, listing each CDR3 protein once. The data show 50,000 to 65,000 distinct CDR3 sequences, 20% seen once. The V call is TRBV5-1, the J call TRBJ2-1, with 7 bases matching TRBD2. The origin of this receptor is an adult who was a healthcare worker with PCR-confirmed SARS-CoV-2 infection or an uninfected control (not recorded which). Sequencing used whole blood, obtained at baseline. CDR3 region: CASRGGRPYNEQFF. The CDR3, as DNA: TGCGCCAGCCGGGGAGGGCGGCCCTACAATGAGCAGTTCTTC.